This TCR beta chain was sequenced in a study of T cells in narcolepsy (dated by TCRdb to the late 2010s). Regarding the complete study: Healthy control donors were enrolled in the study alongside patients who had narcolepsy type 1 or type 2 (NT1, NT2). The study sought autoreactive T cells targeting hypocretin neuron self-antigens (hypocretin, TRIB2) in narcolepsy patients, using TCR Vbeta sequencing to track clonotypes in blood and CSF. What the authors observed across the whole study: According to the report, autoreactive clonotypes were detected serially in the blood of the same patients and of different patients, but not in healthy controls. HCRT-specific and TRIB2-specific autoreactive clonotypes were highlighted in plots that compared CD4+ T cell clonotypes in CSF versus blood from the same patient.

This clone was recorded once. Its antigen is currently not known. Base-call qualities are not available, and no considerably larger clone is one nucleotide away. Memory CD8+ T cells were sorted ex vivo from patient blood for TCR Vbeta sequencing and comparison with CSF CD8+ T cells. For CDR1 and CDR2, the germline V gene lists LGHNA and YSLEER. Measured from the cysteine to the phenylalanine, the CDR3 is 13 residues long. Of all the DNA, just the CDR3 is kept, 39 bases in frame from base 1. V loses 1 base at its end and J loses 9 bases; junction bases beyond the gene matches: 2. Library creation used the immunoSEQ multiplex PCR assay. TCRdb carries this immuneACCESS record with in-frame sequences only. Its versions omit some clonotypes, under half of them owing to an unresolved V gene in the studies checked, with the rest unexplained. The sample yields roughly 9,800 clones; roughly 65% were counted once. Of the sample, approximately 22% is held by the ten largest clones.

The clonotype comes from a human donor with narcolepsy. Sequencing used CD45RA- memory CD8+ T cells from PBMCs. Reading the label with the study, this specimen's cell subset or site is: memory T cells sorted ex vivo from peripheral blood. The V gene is TRBV4-3 and the J gene is TRBJ2-1; 8 nucleotides in the junction match TRBD1. The DNA sequence is TGCGCCAGCAGCCAAGTCAGGGGGCTTGAGCAGTTCTTC. It codes for CASSQVRGLEQFF.